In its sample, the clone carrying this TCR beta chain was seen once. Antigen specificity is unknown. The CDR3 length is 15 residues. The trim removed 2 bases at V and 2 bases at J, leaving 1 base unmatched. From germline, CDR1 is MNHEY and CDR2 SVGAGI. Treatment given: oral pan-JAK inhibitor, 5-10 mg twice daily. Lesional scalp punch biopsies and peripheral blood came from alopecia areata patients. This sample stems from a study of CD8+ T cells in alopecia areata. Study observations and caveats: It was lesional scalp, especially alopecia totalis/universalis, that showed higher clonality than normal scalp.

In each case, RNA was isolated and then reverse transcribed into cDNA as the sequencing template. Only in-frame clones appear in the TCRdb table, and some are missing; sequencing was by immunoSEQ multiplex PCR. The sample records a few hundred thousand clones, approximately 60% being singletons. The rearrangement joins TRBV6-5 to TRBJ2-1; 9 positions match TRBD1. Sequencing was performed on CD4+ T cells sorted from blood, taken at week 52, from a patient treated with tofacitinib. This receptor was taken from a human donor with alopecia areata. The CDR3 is CASSYGTGTYNEQFF. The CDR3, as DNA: TGTGCCAGCAGTTACGGGACAGGGACCTACAATGAGCAGTTCTTC.